Listed below are T cell receptor beta chains from one sample, sequenced in a study of shared clonotypes between healthy human individuals. Assay: immunoSEQ multiplex PCR; the TCRdb copy retains only in-frame clones and omits some. The sample holds some 2,500,000 clones, 80% to 95% seen once. Sequenced: naive CD4+ T cells from PBMCs. Receptors were obtained from a man aged 18 to 29 in good health. Some clones in this sample may be carry-over from other donors' samples. CDR3s include the opening cysteine and the closing phenylalanine or tryptophan. Only part of the rows carry a size: once, few, many, or a class if the clone is expanded.

clone_size	v_call	j_call	cdr3_aa
NA	TRBV29-1	TRBJ2-3	CSVEVGGGTDTQYF
NA	TRBV28	TRBJ1-2	CASSAPNYGYTF
NA	TRBV28	TRBJ1-1	CASTLPGQMNTEAFF
NA	TRBV5-1	TRBJ1-2	CASSLDTNYGYTF
few	TRBV5-1	TRBJ2-1	CASSLPGSYNEQFF
NA	TRBV18	TRBJ2-7	CASSHGQGTYEQYF
NA	TRBV27	TRBJ2-5	CASSSGEWGEETQYF
NA	TRBV6-6	TRBJ2-3	CASRFGPTSTDTQYF
NA	TRBV28	TRBJ2-3	CASRTRTSGRGTDTQYF
NA	TRBV28	TRBJ2-7	CASSPTSGRPGYEQYF
NA	TRBV6-6	TRBJ2-4	CASSYSPGDKNIQYF
NA	TRBV19	TRBJ1-4	CASSIDLATNEKLFF
NA	TRBV21-1	TRBJ2-2	CASSKCPGYTGELFF
NA	TRBV9	TRBJ2-7	CASSPWTGGTYEQYF
NA	TRBV19	TRBJ1-1	CASSTNRGTEAFF
NA	TRBV27	TRBJ1-1	CASSFSAEAFF